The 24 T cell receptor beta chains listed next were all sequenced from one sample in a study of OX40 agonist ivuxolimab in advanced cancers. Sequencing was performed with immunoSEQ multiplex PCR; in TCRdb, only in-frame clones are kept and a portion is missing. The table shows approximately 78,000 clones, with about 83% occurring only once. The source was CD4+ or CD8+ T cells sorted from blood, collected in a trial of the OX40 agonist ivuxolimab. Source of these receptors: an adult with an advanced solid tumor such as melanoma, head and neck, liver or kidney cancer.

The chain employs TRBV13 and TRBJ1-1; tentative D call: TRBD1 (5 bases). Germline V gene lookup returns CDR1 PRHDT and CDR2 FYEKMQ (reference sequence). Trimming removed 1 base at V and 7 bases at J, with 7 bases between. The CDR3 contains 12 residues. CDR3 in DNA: TGTGCCAGCAGCTTAGTTGGGGGTGAAGCTTTCTTT. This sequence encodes CASSLVGGEAFF. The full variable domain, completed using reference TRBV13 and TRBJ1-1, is AAGVIQSPRHLIKEKRETATLKCYPIPRHDTVYWYQQGPGQDPQFLISFYEKMQSDKGSIPDRFSAQQFSDYHSELNMSSLELGDSALYFCASSLVGGEAFFGQGTRLTVV.

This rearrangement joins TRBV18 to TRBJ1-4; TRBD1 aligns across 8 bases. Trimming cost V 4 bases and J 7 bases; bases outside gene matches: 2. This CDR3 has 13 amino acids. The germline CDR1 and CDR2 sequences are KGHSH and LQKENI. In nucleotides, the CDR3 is TGTGCCAGCTCACTTGGGACAGGTGAAAAACTGTTTTTT. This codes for CASSLGTGEKLFF.

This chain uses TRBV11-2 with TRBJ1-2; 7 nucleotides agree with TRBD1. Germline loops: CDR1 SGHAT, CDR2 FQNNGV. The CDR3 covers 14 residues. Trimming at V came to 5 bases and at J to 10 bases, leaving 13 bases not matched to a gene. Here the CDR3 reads CASSRTGTAIDYTF. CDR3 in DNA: TGTGCCAGCAGCAGAACCGGGACAGCGATAGACTACACCTTC. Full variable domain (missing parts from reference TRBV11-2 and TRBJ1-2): EAGVAQSPRYKIIEKRQSVAFWCNPISGHATLYWYQQILGQGPKLLIQFQNNGVVDDSQLPKDRFSAERLKGVDSTLKIQPAKLEDSAVYLCASSRTGTAIDYTFGSGTRLTVV.

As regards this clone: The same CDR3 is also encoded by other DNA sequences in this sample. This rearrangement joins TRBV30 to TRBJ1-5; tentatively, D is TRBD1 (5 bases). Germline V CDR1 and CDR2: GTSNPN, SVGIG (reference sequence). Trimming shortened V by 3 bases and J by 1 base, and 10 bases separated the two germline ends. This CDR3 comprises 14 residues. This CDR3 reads CAWRGAGSNQPQHF. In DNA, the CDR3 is TGTGCCTGGAGAGGGGCGGGCAGCAATCAGCCCCAGCATTTT.

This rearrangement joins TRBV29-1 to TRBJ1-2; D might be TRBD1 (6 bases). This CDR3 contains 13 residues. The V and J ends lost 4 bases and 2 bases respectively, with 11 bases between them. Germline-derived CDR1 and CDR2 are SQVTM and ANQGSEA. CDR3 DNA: TGCAGCGTTGGGGCAGGGGTAAACTATGGCTACACCTTC. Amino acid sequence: CSVGAGVNYGYTF.

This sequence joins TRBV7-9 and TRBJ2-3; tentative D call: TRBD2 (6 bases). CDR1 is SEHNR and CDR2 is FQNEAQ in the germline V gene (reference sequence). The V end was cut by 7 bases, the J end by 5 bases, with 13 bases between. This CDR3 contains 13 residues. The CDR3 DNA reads TGTGCCAGCACAACCCCAGCGGGAGATACGCAGTATTTT. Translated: CASTTPAGDTQYF.

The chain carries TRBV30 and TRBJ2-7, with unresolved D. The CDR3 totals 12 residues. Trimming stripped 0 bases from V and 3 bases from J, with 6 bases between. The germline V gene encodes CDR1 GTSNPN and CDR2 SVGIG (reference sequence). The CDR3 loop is CAWSVGIYEQYF. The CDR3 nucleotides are TGTGCCTGGAGTGTGGGGATCTACGAGCAGTACTTC.

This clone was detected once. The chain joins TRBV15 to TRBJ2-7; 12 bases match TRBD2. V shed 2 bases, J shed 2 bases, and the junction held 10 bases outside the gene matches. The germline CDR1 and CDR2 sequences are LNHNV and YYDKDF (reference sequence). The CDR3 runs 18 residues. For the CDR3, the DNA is TGTGCCACCAGCAGAAGTACACTAGCGGGAGGCCATACCTACGAGCAGTACTTC. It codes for CATSRSTLAGGHTYEQYF.

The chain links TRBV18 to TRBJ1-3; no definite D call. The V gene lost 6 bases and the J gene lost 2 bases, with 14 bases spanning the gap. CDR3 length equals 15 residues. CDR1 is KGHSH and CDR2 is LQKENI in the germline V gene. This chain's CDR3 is CASSHDGSPGNTIYF. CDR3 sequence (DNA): TGTGCCAGCTCGCACGATGGGAGCCCTGGAAACACCATATATTTT.

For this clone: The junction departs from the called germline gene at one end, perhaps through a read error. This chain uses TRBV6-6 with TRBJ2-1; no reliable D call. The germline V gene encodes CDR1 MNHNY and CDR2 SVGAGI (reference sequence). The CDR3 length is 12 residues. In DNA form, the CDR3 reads TGTGTCAGCAGTTATAATGTCAATGAGCAGTTCTTC. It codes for CVSSYNVNEQFF.

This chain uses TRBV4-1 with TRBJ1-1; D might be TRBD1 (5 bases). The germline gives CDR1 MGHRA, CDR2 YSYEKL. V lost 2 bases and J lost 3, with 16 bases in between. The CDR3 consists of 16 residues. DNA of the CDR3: TGCGCCAGCAGCCAACTCCTTGGGACCTTACACACTGAAGCTTTCTTT. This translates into CASSQLLGTLHTEAFF.

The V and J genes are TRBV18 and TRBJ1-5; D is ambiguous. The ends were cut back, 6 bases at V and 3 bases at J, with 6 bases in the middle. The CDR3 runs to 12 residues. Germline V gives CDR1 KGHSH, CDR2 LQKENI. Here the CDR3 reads CASSGNNQPQHF. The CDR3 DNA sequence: TGTGCCAGCTCGGGTAACAATCAGCCCCAGCATTTT.

Written as DNA, the CDR3 is TGTGCCAGTAACCCTATCCCGGGACAGGGAAATGAAAAACTGTTTTTT. Its protein is CASNPIPGQGNEKLFF. V and J are TRBV2 and TRBJ1-4, with TRBD1 identical over 9 bases. Trimming took 9 bases from V and 5 from J; bases not matched to a gene: 13. Germline CDR1 is SNHLY and CDR2 is FYNNEI. The CDR3 loop spans 16 amino acids. Based on the CDR3 plus reference TRBV2 and TRBJ1-4, the full variable domain is EPEVTQTPSHQVTQMGQEVILRCVPISNHLYFYWYRQILGQKVEFLVSFYNNEISEKSEIFDDQFSVERPDGSNFTLKIRSTKLEDSAMYFCASNPIPGQGNEKLFFGSGTQLSVL.

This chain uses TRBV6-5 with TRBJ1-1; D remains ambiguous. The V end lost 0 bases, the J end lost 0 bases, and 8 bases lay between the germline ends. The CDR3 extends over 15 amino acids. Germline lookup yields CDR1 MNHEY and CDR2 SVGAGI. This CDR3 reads CASSYSKGMNTEAFF. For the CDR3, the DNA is TGTGCCAGCAGTTACTCGAAAGGAATGAACACTGAAGCTTTCTTT.

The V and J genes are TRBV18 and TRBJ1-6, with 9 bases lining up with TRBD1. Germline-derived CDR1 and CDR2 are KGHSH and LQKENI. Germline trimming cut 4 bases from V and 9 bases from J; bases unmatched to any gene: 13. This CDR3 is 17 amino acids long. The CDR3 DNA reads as TGTGCCAGCTCACACTCGGGACAGGGAGAGTTTGCTTCACCCCTCCACTTT. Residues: CASSHSGQGEFASPLHF.

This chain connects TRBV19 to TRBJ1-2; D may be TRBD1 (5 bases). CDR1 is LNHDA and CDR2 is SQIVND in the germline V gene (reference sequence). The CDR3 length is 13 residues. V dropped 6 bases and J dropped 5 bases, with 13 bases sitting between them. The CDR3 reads CASSYGAEYGYTF. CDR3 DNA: TGTGCCAGTAGCTACGGGGCTGAATATGGCTACACCTTC.

The CDR3 DNA reads as TGTGCCAGCAAGGGCTACGAGCAGTACTTC. Residues: CASKGYEQYF. The chain has TRBV25-1 and TRBJ2-7; D remains ambiguous. Trimming took off 7 bases at V and 3 bases at J, with 4 bases between the two ends. This CDR3 is 10 amino acids long. Germline lookup yields CDR1 MGHDK and CDR2 SYGVNS.

The DNA of the CDR3 is TGTGCCAGCAGCTTGGCGGGGAGCTCCTACAATGAGCAGTTCTTC. Translating gives CASSLAGSSYNEQFF. The chain combines TRBV5-6 with TRBJ2-1; TRBD2 is a possible D gene (5 bases). CDR1 and CDR2 from the germline V gene are SGHDT and YYEEEE. Between the trimmed V and J ends, which lost 0 bases and 0 bases, there was a span of 7 bases. This CDR3 has 15 amino acids.

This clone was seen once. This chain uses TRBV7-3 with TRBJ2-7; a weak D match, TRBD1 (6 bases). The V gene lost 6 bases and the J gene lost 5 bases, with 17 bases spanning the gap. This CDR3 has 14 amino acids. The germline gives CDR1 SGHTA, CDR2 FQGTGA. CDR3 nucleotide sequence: TGTGCCAGCAGTGCCGGGACACCCACCAACGAGCAGTACTTC. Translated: CASSAGTPTNEQYF.

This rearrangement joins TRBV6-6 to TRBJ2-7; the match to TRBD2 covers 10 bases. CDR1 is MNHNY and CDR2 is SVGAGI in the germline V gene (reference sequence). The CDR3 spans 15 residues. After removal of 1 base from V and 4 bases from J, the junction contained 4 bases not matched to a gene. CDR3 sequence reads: CASSYLPTSGYEQYF. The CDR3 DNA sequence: TGTGCCAGCAGTTACTTACCGACTAGCGGGTACGAGCAGTACTTC.

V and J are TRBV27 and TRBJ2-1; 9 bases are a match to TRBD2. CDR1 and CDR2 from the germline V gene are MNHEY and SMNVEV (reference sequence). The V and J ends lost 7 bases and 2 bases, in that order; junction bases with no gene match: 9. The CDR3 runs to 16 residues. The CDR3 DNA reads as TGTGCCAGCATCCACTGGCGGGAGGGGGCCTACAATGAGCAGTTCTTC. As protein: CASIHWREGAYNEQFF.

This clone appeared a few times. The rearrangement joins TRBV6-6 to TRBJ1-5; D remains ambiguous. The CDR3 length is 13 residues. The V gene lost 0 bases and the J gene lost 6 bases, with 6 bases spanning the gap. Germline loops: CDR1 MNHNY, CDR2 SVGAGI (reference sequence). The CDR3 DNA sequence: TGTGCCAGCAGTTACTCATCCACTCAGCCCCAGCATTTT. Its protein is CASSYSSTQPQHF.

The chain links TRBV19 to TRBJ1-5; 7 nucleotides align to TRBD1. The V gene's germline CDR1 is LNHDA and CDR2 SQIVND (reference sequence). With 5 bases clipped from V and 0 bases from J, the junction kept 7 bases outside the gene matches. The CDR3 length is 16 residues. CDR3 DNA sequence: TGTGCCAGTAGTGCCAGGGGGACAAATAGCAATCAGCCCCAGCATTTT. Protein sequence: CASSARGTNSNQPQHF.

In DNA form, the CDR3 reads TGTGCCAGCTCACCCTCGGACAGGGGGCTTGGGTATAATTCACCCCTCCACTTT. Translation: CASSPSDRGLGYNSPLHF. The chain employs TRBV18 and TRBJ1-6, with TRBD1 matching 11 bases. Germline V lookup: CDR1 KGHSH, CDR2 LQKENI. The CDR3 contains 18 residues. V was clipped by 3 bases and J by 4 bases; unmatched bases: 8.